The 13 T cell receptor beta chains below all came from one sample that was sequenced in a study of blood T cell repertoires in COVID-19. Sequencing used immunoSEQ multiplex PCR; TCRdb keeps in-frame clones, though not all of them. The profile shows some 150,000 clones, over 70% of them singletons. Sequencing was carried out using peripheral blood. These receptors came from a man aged 55 to 70 with acute or convalescent COVID-19.

This clone was seen a few times. V gene TRBV9 combines with J gene TRBJ1-2; 7 nucleotides align to TRBD1. The germline V gene encodes CDR1 SGDLS and CDR2 YYNGEE. The V gene end was trimmed by 4 bases and the J gene end by 0 bases; junction bases not matched to a gene: 6. CDR3 length equals 15 residues. CDR3 DNA sequence: TGTGCCAGCAGCCCAAGACAGGGCCCTAACTATGGCTACACCTTC. It specifies CASSPRQGPNYGYTF.

The chain joins TRBV5-8 to TRBJ1-4, with TRBD1 as a possible D gene (6 bases). The V gene's germline CDR1 is SGHTS and CDR2 YDEGEE. V lost 1 base and J lost 6, with 13 bases in between. This CDR3 spans 15 amino acids. The DNA of the CDR3 is TGTGCCAGCAGCTTGAGGCTGCCAGGGGATGAAAAACTGTTTTTT. Translated: CASSLRLPGDEKLFF.

V and J are TRBV6-4 and TRBJ2-1; D might be TRBD2 (5 bases). The CDR3 runs to 13 residues. Germline V lookup: CDR1 MRHNA, CDR2 SNTAGT. Between the trimmed V and J ends, which lost 6 bases and 10 bases, there was a span of 16 bases. The CDR3 reads CASSSGPSGEQFF. As DNA, the CDR3 is TGTGCCAGCAGCTCCGGGCCTTCGGGAGAGCAGTTCTTC.

The DNA of the CDR3 is TGTGCCAGCTCCCCGGGGGTTTCCTACGAGCAGTACTTC. Translated: CASSPGVSYEQYF. This chain uses TRBV18 with TRBJ2-7; weak D call: TRBD2 (6 bases). Trimming pared 6 bases from V and 1 base from J, leaving 10 bases between. Germline V CDR1 and CDR2: KGHSH, LQKENI. The CDR3 extends over 13 amino acids. Variable domain in full (rest from reference TRBV18 and TRBJ2-7): NAGVMQNPRHLVRRRGQEARLRCSPMKGHSHVYWYRQLPEEGLKFMVYLQKENIIDESGMPKERFSAEFPKEGPSILRIQQVVRGDSAAYFCASSPGVSYEQYFGPGTRLTVT.

The chain links TRBV5-1 to TRBJ2-1, with D possibly TRBD2 on 6 matching bases. The CDR3 loop spans 16 amino acids. V lost 0 bases and J 0 bases, leaving 10 bases between the germline ends. Germline lookup yields CDR1 SGHRS and CDR2 YFSETQ. CDR3 sequence reads: CASSLGGASSYNEQFF. CDR3 sequence (DNA): TGCGCCAGCAGCTTGGGCGGGGCAAGCTCCTACAATGAGCAGTTCTTC.

The table lists this clone with a few counts. The chain combines TRBV4-1 with TRBJ1-4, with D uncertain. Germline CDR1 is MGHRA and CDR2 is YSYEKL. The CDR3 sequence is 16 residues long. Trimming pared 0 bases from V and 10 bases from J, leaving 18 bases between. The CDR3 DNA follows: TGCGCCAGCAGCCAAGATGTTCCGCCACCTCCGGGAAAACTGTTTTTT. It is translated as CASSQDVPPPPGKLFF.

This chain uses TRBV19 with TRBJ2-1, with a tentative D call TRBD2 (6 bases). CDR3 length: 16 amino acids. Per germline, CDR1 LNHDA and CDR2 SQIVND (reference sequence). Trimming left V 4 bases short and J 0 bases short, with 13 bases between. Here the CDR3 reads CASSRFSGSSYNEQFF. CDR3 coding DNA: TGTGCCAGTAGTAGGTTTAGCGGAAGCTCCTACAATGAGCAGTTCTTC.

This clone has a single count. The chain recombines TRBV7-2 with TRBJ1-2, with D possibly matching TRBD1 (6 bases). The germline V and J ends were trimmed by 5 bases and 8 bases, with 15 bases remaining between them. The germline V gene encodes CDR1 SGHTA and CDR2 FQGNSA. CDR3 size: 13 residues. CDR3 region: CASSRGGAYGYTF. Here the CDR3 DNA reads TGTGCCAGCAGCCGGGGGGGGGCGTACGGCTACACCTTC.

The rearrangement joins TRBV4-2 to TRBJ2-7; 10 bases map to TRBD2. The CDR3 loop spans 18 amino acids. Germline V gene sequence: CDR1 LGHNA, CDR2 YNFKEQ. V was pared by 0 bases and J by 2 bases, with 10 bases of the junction left unmatched. The CDR3 loop is CASSQDSSGGNNPYEQYF. CDR3 nucleotide sequence: TGTGCCAGCAGCCAAGATTCTAGCGGGGGTAATAACCCCTACGAGCAGTACTTC.

The CDR3 nucleotides are TGCGCCAGCAGCGTCGGACAGGGGGGTGAGCAGTTCTTC. The encoded protein is CASSVGQGGEQFF. This chain links TRBV4-3 with TRBJ2-1; 10 bases agree with TRBD1. The J segment lost 9 bases and the V segment lost 5 bases, leaving 4 bases of the junction unmatched. The CDR3 has 13 amino acids. From germline, CDR1 is LGHNA and CDR2 YSLEER.

This chain links TRBV7-3 with TRBJ2-2; 11 bases line up with TRBD2. Losses at the gene ends were 0 bases for V and 5 bases for J; bases not matched to a gene: 5. Per germline, CDR1 SGHTA and CDR2 FQGTGA. The length of the CDR3 is 17 residues. The CDR3 is CASSLTRGTSGTGELFF. The CDR3 DNA is TGTGCCAGCAGCTTAACTAGAGGGACTAGCGGAACCGGGGAGCTGTTTTTT.

This sequence joins TRBV10-1 and TRBJ1-4; D is unresolved. From germline, CDR1 is WNHNN and CDR2 SYGVQD (reference sequence). Trimming took off 5 bases at V and 8 bases at J, with 9 bases between the two ends. The CDR3 covers 12 residues. The CDR3 region is CASSCLGEKLFF. DNA for the CDR3: TGCGCCAGCAGTTGCCTCGGGGAAAAACTGTTTTTT.

This clone was detected only once. The genes are TRBV7-2 and TRBJ2-2, with a possible D match to TRBD2 (5 bases). Germline CDR1 SGHTA, CDR2 FQGNSA. The length of the CDR3 is 15 residues. Between the trimmed V and J ends, which lost 2 bases and 6 bases, there was a span of 13 bases. The CDR3 spells CASSLRPGMAGELFF. Here the CDR3 DNA reads TGTGCCAGCAGCTTACGTCCCGGGATGGCCGGGGAGCTGTTTTTT.